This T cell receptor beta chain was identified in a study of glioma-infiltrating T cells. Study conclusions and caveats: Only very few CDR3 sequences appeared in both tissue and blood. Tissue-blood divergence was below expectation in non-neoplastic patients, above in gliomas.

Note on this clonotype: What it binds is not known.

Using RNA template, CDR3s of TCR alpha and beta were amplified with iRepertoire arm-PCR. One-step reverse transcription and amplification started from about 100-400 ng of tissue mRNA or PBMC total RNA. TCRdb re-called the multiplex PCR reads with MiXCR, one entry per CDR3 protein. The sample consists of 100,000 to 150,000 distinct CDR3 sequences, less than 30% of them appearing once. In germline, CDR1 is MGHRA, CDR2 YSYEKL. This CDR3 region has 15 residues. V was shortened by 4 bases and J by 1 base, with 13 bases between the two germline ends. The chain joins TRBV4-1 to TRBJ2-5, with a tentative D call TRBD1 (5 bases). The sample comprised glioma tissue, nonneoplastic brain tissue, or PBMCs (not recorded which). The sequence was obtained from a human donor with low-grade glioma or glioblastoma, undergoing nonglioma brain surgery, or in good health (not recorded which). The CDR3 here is CASSRQGQGQETQYF. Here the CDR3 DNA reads TGCGCCAGCAGCCGGCAAGGGCAGGGCCAAGAGACCCAGTACTTC.